The present entry profiles one TCR beta chain with its context. What it binds is unknown. The sample is drawn from a study of cytotoxic CD8 clonotypes in ibrutinib-treated CLL. For the study at large: After a median of approximately 68 months, about 15 patients stayed remitted and approximately 12 progressed; responses had been partial in about 24 and complete in 2. General study results and limits: Baseline levels were approached again at progression, after clonality had risen at ibrutinib response.

A 1 in 200,000 to 1 in 1 million T cell depth was the sequencing target. Sequencing was performed with immunoSEQ multiplex PCR; in TCRdb, only in-frame clones are kept and a portion is missing. The data show 250,000 to 350,000 clones, roughly three quarters seen once. The V gene lost 0 bases and the J gene lost 1 base, with 5 bases spanning the gap. Germline-derived CDR1 and CDR2 are LNHNV and YYDKDF (reference sequence). There are 14 residues in the CDR3. J is TRBJ2-3 and V is TRBV15, with unresolved D. This TCR came from a human donor with chronic lymphocytic leukemia. Specimen: PBMCs, collected at disease progression, from a patient treated with ibrutinib. The CDR3 loop is CATSRDFGTDTQYF. CDR3 nucleotide sequence: TGTGCCACCAGCAGAGATTTTGGCACAGATACGCAGTATTTT.